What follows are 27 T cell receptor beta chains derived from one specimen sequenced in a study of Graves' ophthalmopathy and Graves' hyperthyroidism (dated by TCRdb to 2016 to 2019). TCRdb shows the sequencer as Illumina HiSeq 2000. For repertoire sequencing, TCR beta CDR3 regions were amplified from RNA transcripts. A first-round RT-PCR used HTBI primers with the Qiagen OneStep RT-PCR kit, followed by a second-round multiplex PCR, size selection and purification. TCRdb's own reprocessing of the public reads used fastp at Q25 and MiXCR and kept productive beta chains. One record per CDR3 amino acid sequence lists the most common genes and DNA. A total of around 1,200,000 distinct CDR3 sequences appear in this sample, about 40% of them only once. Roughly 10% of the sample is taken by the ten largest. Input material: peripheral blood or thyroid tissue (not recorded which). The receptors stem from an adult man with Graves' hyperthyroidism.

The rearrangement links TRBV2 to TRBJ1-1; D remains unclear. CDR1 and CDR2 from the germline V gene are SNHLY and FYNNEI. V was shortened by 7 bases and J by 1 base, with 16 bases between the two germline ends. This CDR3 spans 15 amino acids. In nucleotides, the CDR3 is TGTGCCAGCACCCTGGGCGACTCTCGGAACACTGAAGCTTTCTTT. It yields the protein CASTLGDSRNTEAFF. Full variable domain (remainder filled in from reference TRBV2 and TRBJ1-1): EPEVTQTPSHQVTQMGQEVILRCVPISNHLYFYWYRQILGQKVEFLVSFYNNEISEKSEIFDDQFSVERPDGSNFTLKIRSTKLEDSAMYFCASTLGDSRNTEAFFGQGTRLTVV.

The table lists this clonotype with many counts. In nucleotides, the CDR3 is TGCAGTTCCGGAACAGGGTACAATTCACCCCTCCACTTT. Translating gives CSSGTGYNSPLHF. The J gene is TRBJ1-6, the V gene TRBV20-1; possibly TRBD1 for D (6 bases). The CDR3 length is 13 residues. V was shortened by 8 bases and J by 7 bases, with 15 bases between the two germline ends. Germline lookup yields CDR1 DFQATT and CDR2 SNEGSKA (reference sequence).

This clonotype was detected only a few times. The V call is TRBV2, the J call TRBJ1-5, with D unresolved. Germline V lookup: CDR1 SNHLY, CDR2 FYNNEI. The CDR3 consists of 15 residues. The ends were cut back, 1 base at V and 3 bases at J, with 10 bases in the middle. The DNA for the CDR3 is TGTGCCAGCAGTGAAGTTGGCAATTCCAATCAGCCCCAGCATTTT. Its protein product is CASSEVGNSNQPQHF. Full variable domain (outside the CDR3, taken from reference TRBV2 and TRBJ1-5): EPEVTQTPSHQVTQMGQEVILRCVPISNHLYFYWYRQILGQKVEFLVSFYNNEISEKSEIFDDQFSVERPDGSNFTLKIRSTKLEDSAMYFCASSEVGNSNQPQHFGDGTRLSIL.

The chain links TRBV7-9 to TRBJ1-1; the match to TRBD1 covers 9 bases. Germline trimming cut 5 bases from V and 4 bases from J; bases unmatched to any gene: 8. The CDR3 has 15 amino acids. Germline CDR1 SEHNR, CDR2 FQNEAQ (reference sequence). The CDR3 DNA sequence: TGTGCCAGCAGCGCCGGACAGGGGTTGAGCACTGAAGCTTTCTTT. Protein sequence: CASSAGQGLSTEAFF.

The CDR3 DNA follows: TGTGCCAGCATAAGGTCGGGACGCCAAGTGAACACTGAAGCTTTCTTT. This gives the protein CASIRSGRQVNTEAFF. This chain links TRBV7-9 with TRBJ1-1, with D possibly being TRBD1 (5 bases). The germline gives CDR1 SEHNR, CDR2 FQNEAQ (reference sequence). The CDR3 covers 16 residues. The ends were cut back, 7 bases at V and 0 bases at J, with 18 bases in the middle.

The CDR3 bases are TGTGCCAGCAGCGGCACGACTTTC. Its protein is CASSGTTF. This chain connects TRBV7-9 to TRBJ2-6; D remains ambiguous. This CDR3 spans 8 amino acids. The germline V and J ends were trimmed by 5 bases and 18 bases, with 5 bases remaining between them. CDR1 and CDR2 from the germline V gene are SEHNR and FQNEAQ (reference sequence).

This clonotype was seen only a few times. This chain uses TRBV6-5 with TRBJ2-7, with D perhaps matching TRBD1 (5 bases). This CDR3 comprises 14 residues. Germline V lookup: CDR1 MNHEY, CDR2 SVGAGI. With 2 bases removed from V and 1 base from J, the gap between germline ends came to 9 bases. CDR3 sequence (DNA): TGTGCCAGCAGTTACGGAAGGGGTTCCTACGAGCAGTACTTC. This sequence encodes CASSYGRGSYEQYF.

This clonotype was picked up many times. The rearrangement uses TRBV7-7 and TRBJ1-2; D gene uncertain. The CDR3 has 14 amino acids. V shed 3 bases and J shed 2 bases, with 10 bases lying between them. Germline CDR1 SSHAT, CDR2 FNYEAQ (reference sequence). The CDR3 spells CASSFIVTNYGYTF. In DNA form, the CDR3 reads TGTGCCAGCAGCTTCATAGTGACCAACTATGGCTACACCTTC.

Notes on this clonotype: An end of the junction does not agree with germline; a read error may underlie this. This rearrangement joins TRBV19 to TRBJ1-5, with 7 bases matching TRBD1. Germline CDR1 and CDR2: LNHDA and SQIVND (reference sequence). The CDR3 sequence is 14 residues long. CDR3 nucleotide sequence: TGTGCCAGTAATATAACAGGGGGCAATCAGCCCCAGCATTTT. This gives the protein CASNITGGNQPQHF.

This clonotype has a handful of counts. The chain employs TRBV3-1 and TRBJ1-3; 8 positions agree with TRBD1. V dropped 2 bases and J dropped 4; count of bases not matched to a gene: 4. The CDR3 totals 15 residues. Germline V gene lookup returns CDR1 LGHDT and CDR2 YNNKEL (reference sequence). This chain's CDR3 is CASSQTGQEGNTIYF. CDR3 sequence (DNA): TGTGCCAGCAGCCAAACGGGACAGGAGGGAAACACCATATATTTT.

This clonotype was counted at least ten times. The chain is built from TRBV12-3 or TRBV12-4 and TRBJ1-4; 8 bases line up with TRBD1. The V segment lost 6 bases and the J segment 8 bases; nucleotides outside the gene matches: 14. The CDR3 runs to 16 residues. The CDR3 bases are TGTGCCAGCAGCCCCATGCCGACAGGGGTAGGCGAAAAACTGTTTTTT. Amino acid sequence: CASSPMPTGVGEKLFF.

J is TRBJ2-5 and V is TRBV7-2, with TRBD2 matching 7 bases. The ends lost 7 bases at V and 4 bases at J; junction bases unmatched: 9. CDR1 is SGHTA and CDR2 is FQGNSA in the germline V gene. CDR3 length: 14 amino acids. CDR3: CASKLSSGGETQYF. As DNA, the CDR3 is TGTGCCAGCAAGCTTAGCTCGGGAGGAGAGACCCAGTACTTC.

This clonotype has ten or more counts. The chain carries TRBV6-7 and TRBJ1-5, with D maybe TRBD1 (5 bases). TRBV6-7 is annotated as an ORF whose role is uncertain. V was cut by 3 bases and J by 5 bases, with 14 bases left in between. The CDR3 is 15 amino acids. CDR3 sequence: CASSYCRDKDQPQHF. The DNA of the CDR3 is TGTGCCAGCAGTTATTGCAGGGATAAGGATCAGCCCCAGCATTTT.

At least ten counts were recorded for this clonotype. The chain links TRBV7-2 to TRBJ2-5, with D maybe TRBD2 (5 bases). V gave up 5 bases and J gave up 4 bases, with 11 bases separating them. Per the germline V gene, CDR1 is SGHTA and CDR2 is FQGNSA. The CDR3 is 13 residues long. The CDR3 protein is CASSPGVLETQYF. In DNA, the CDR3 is TGTGCCAGCAGCCCCGGGGTGTTAGAGACCCAGTACTTC.

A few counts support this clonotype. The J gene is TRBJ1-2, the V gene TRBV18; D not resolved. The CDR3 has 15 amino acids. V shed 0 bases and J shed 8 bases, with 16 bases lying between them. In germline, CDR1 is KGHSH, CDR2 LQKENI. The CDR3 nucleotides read TGTGCCAGCTCACCACCCGGGTCCCTGTCGGTCGGCTACACCTTC. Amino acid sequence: CASSPPGSLSVGYTF.

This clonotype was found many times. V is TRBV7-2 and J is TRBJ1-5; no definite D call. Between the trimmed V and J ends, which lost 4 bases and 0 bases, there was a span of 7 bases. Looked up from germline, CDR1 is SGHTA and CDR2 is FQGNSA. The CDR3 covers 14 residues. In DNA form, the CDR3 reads TGTGCCAGCAGCTCACTTTTTAGCAATCAGCCCCAGCATTTT. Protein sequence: CASSSLFSNQPQHF.

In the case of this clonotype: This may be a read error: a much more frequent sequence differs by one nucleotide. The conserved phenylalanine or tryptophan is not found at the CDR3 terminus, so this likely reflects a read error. CDR3 residues: CASSHVQDSLKSPLHV. CDR3 nucleotide sequence: TGTGCCAGCAGCCATGTTCAGGACAGTCTCAAATCACCCCTCCACGTT. V usage is TRBV3-1 and J usage is TRBJ1-6, with D perhaps TRBD1 (6 bases). Germline loops: CDR1 LGHDT, CDR2 YNNKEL (reference sequence). V shed 3 bases and J shed 10 bases, with 19 bases lying between them. The CDR3 consists of 16 residues.

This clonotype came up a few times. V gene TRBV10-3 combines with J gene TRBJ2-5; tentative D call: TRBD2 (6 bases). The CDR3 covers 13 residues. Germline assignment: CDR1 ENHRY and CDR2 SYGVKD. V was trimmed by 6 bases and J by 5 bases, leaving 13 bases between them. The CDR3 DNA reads TGTGCCATCAGGGGGACTGAGGTGGAGACCCAGTACTTC. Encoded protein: CAIRGTEVETQYF.

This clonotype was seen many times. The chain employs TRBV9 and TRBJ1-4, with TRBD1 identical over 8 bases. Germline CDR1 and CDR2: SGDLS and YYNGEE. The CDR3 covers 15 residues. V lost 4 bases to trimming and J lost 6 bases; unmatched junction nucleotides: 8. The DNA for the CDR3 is TGTGCCAGCAGCCCGCCGACAGGGGAAGATGAAAAACTGTTTTTT. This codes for CASSPPTGEDEKLFF.

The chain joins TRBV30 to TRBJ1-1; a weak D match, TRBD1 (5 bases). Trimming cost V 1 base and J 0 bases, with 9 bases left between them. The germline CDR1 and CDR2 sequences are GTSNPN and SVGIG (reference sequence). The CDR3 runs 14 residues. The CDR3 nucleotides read TGTGCCTGGAGTGGCGGGGGGATGAACACTGAAGCTTTCTTT. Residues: CAWSGGGMNTEAFF.

This CDR3 reads CASRSFGQGGKTQYF. CDR3 bases: TGTGCCAGCAGATCCTTTGGACAGGGTGGGAAGACCCAGTACTTC. The chain recombines TRBV5-4 with TRBJ2-5, with 8 nucleotides matching TRBD1. The germline V gene encodes CDR1 SGHNT and CDR2 YYREEE (reference sequence). The CDR3 spans 15 residues. The ends lost 5 bases at V and 6 bases at J; junction bases unmatched: 12.

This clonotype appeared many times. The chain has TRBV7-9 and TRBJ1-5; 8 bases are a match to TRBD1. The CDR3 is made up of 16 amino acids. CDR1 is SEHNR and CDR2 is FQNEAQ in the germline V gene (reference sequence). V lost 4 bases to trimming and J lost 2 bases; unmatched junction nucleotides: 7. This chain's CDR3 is CASSSDGQGRNQPQHF. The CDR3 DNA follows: TGTGCCAGCAGCTCCGATGGACAGGGTCGCAATCAGCCCCAGCATTTT. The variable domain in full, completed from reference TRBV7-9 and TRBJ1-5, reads DTGVSQNPRHKITKRGQNVTFRCDPISEHNRLYWYRQTLGQGPEFLTYFQNEAQLEKSRLLSDRFSAERPKGSFSTLEIQRTEQGDSAMYLCASSSDGQGRNQPQHFGDGTRLSIL.

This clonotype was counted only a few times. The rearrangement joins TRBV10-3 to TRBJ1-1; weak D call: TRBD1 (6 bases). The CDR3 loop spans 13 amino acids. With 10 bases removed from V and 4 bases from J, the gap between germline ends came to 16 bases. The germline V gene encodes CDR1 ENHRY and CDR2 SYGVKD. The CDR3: CATKHRAATEAFF. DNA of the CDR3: TGTGCCACCAAGCACAGGGCGGCCACTGAAGCTTTCTTT.

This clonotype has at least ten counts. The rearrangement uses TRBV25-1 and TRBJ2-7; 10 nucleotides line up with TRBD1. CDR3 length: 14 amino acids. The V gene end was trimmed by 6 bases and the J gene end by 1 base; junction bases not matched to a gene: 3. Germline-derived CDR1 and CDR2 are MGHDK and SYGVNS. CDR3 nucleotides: TGTGCCAGCAGGGGACAGGGGCCGTCCTACGAGCAGTACTTC. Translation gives CASRGQGPSYEQYF.

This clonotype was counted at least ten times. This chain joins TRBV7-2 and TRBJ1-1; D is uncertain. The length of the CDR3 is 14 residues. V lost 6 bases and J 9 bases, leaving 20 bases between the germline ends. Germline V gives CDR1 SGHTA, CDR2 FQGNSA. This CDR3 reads CASRFGFTSGKAFF. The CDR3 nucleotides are TGTGCCAGCAGGTTTGGATTCACGAGCGGTAAAGCTTTCTTT. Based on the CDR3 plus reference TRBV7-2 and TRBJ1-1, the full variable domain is GAGVSQSPSNKVTEKGKDVELRCDPISGHTALYWYRQSLGQGLEFLIYFQGNSAPDKSGLPSDRFSAERTGGSVSTLTIQRTQQEDSAVYLCASRFGFTSGKAFFGQGTRLTVV.

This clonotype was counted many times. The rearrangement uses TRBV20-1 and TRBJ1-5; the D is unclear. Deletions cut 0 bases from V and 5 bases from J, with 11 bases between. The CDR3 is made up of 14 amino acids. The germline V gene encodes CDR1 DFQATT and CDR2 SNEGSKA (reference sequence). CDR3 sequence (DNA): TGCAGTGCTAGAGACGAGGGCTTAGATCAGCCCCAGCATTTT. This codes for CSARDEGLDQPQHF.

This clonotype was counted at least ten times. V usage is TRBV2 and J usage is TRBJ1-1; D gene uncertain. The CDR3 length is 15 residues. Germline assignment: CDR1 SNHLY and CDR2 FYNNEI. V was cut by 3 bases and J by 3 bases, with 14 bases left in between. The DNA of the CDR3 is TGTGCCAGCAGTGACACGAGTGTTCGGGACACTGAAGCTTTCTTT. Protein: CASSDTSVRDTEAFF.